Listed here are 19 T cell receptor beta chains from one sample, sequenced in a study of blood T cell repertoires in COVID-19. Clones were read by immunoSEQ multiplex PCR, and TCRdb kept only the in-frame ones, dropping some. This sample carries tens of thousands of clones, about 86% of them seen once, and the ten largest clones take about 30%. The sequencing input was peripheral blood. These receptors were taken from a man aged 65-85 years with acute or convalescent COVID-19.

This clone appeared a few times. The rearrangement links TRBV7-2 to TRBJ1-4, with 9 bases matching TRBD1. Losses at the gene ends were 1 base for V and 8 bases for J; bases not matched to a gene: 2. This CDR3 has 14 amino acids. Germline loops: CDR1 SGHTA, CDR2 FQGNSA. The CDR3 region has the DNA TGTGCCAGCAGCTTAGGGACAGGGGTGGAAAAACTGTTTTTT. It yields the protein CASSLGTGVEKLFF. Full variable domain (rest looked up from reference TRBV7-2 and TRBJ1-4): GAGVSQSPSNKVTEKGKDVELRCDPISGHTALYWYRQSLGQGLEFLIYFQGNSAPDKSGLPSDRFSAERTGGSVSTLTIQRTQQEDSAVYLCASSLGTGVEKLFFGSGTQLSVL.

This chain uses TRBV2 with TRBJ1-5, with TRBD1 as a possible D gene (5 bases). Germline CDR1 reads SNHLY; CDR2 reads FYNNEI. The CDR3 consists of 15 residues. V was cut by 3 bases and J by 5 bases, with 14 bases left in between. CDR3 protein: CASSEGRVVDQPQHF. The CDR3 DNA reads TGTGCCAGCAGTGAGGGCAGGGTTGTCGATCAGCCCCAGCATTTT. Full variable domain (rest looked up from reference TRBV2 and TRBJ1-5): EPEVTQTPSHQVTQMGQEVILRCVPISNHLYFYWYRQILGQKVEFLVSFYNNEISEKSEIFDDQFSVERPDGSNFTLKIRSTKLEDSAMYFCASSEGRVVDQPQHFGDGTRLSIL.

The chain has TRBV6-4 and TRBJ1-1; the match to TRBD1 covers 8 bases. The CDR3 is made up of 14 amino acids. Germline V CDR1 and CDR2: MRHNA, SNTAGT. V shed 4 bases, J shed 7 bases, and the junction held 8 bases outside the gene matches. CDR3 amino acids: CASSVEQGVSEAFF. The CDR3 DNA is TGTGCCAGCAGTGTTGAACAGGGGGTGAGTGAAGCTTTCTTT.

This clone was counted once. The V and J genes are TRBV15 and TRBJ2-1, with 14 bases identical to TRBD2. The CDR3 is made up of 19 amino acids. From germline, CDR1 is LNHNV and CDR2 YYDKDF (reference sequence). With 3 bases clipped from V and 6 bases from J, the junction kept 13 bases outside the gene matches. As DNA, the CDR3 is TGTGCCACCAGCAGGGGGGGGACTAGCGGGAGTAGGTTAAGCAATGAGCAGTTCTTC. Protein: CATSRGGTSGSRLSNEQFF.

This chain joins TRBV9 and TRBJ2-3, with D possibly being TRBD2 (5 bases). The germline V and J ends were trimmed by 2 bases and 5 bases, with 9 bases remaining between them. The CDR3 covers 13 residues. In germline, CDR1 is SGDLS, CDR2 YYNGEE. The CDR3 nucleotides read TGTGCCAGCAGCGTGGACTGGGAAGATACGCAGTATTTT. Translation gives CASSVDWEDTQYF.

V usage is TRBV27 and J usage is TRBJ1-1; 10 nucleotides align to TRBD1. Germline values: CDR1 MNHEY, CDR2 SMNVEV (reference sequence). There are 15 residues in the CDR3. V lost 8 bases and J lost 4; bases outside the gene matches: 10. CDR3 sequence (DNA): TGTGCCAGCCTGCGGAGTGGGACAGGGGTCACTGAAGCTTTCTTT. This gives the protein CASLRSGTGVTEAFF.

The V gene is TRBV3-1 (or the pseudogene TRBV3-2), the J gene TRBJ2-3; a weak D match, TRBD2 (5 bases). The CDR3 length is 12 residues. Germline CDR1 reads LGHDT; CDR2 reads YNNKEL (reference sequence). Trimming left V 1 base short and J 7 bases short, with 6 bases between. The chain's CDR3 is CASSQAGYTQYF. CDR3 in DNA: TGTGCCAGCAGCCAAGCGGGGTATACGCAGTATTTT.

Only a few counts were recorded for this clone. The gene calls are TRBV28 and TRBJ2-7; TRBD2 aligns across 13 bases. This CDR3 is 15 amino acids long. The germline V gene encodes CDR1 MDHEN and CDR2 SYDVKM. Unmatched junction bases numbered 0, after V lost 2 bases and J lost 2 bases. CDR3 nucleotides: TGTGCCAGCAGTTTAGGGACTAGCGGGACCTACGAGCAGTACTTC. Its protein is CASSLGTSGTYEQYF.

The rearrangement joins TRBV7-9 to TRBJ2-7; a weak D match, TRBD1 (6 bases). The V gene's germline CDR1 is SEHNR and CDR2 FQNEAQ (reference sequence). Trimming removed 5 bases from V and 3 bases from J, with 14 bases in between. This CDR3 is 14 amino acids long. CDR3 protein: CASSLGDTLYEQYF. The DNA of the CDR3 is TGTGCCAGCAGCCTGGGGGACACCCTCTACGAGCAGTACTTC. The full variable domain, with the rest looked up from reference TRBV7-9 and TRBJ2-7, is DTGVSQNPRHKITKRGQNVTFRCDPISEHNRLYWYRQTLGQGPEFLTYFQNEAQLEKSRLLSDRFSAERPKGSFSTLEIQRTEQGDSAMYLCASSLGDTLYEQYFGPGTRLTVT.

This chain connects TRBV29-1 to TRBJ1-2; tentatively, D is TRBD1 (6 bases). The V gene's germline CDR1 is SQVTM and CDR2 ANQGSEA. V was clipped by 2 bases and J by 0 bases, with 13 bases between them. This CDR3 comprises 15 residues. The CDR3 loop reads CSVERGMGPNYGYTF. The CDR3 DNA is TGCAGCGTTGAAAGGGGGATGGGTCCTAACTATGGCTACACCTTC.

The rearrangement joins TRBV2 to TRBJ1-2; 8 nucleotides align to TRBD1. Germline CDR1 SNHLY, CDR2 FYNNEI. The ends lost 1 base at V and 2 bases at J; junction bases unmatched: 3. The CDR3 length is 15 residues. The CDR3 loop is CASSEGGQVNYGYTF. In DNA, the CDR3 is TGTGCCAGCAGTGAAGGGGGACAGGTGAACTATGGCTACACCTTC.

In this sample, this clone turned up a few times. J is TRBJ1-6 and V is TRBV7-3; 10 nucleotides align to TRBD1. Per the germline V gene, CDR1 is SGHTA and CDR2 is FQGTGA. There are 14 residues in the CDR3. Unmatched junction bases numbered 8, after V lost 9 bases and J lost 9 bases. The DNA of the CDR3 is TGTGCCAGTTCCCGAGGGGACAGGGGTTCACCCCTCCACTTT. Residues: CASSRGDRGSPLHF.

The chain has TRBV3-1 (or the pseudogene TRBV3-2) and TRBJ2-3, with 11 bases fitting TRBD2. The CDR3 consists of 17 residues. Germline CDR1 reads LGHDT; CDR2 reads YNNKEL (reference sequence). Trimming removed 0 bases from V and 1 base from J; junction bases left unmatched: 3. CDR3: CASSQELAGDGTDTQYF. The CDR3 DNA reads TGTGCCAGCAGCCAAGAACTAGCGGGAGACGGCACAGATACGCAGTATTTT.

DNA for the CDR3: TGTGCCAGCACCCTCGGACAGGGGGGTAGGAATGAGCAGTTCTTC. This gives the protein CASTLGQGGRNEQFF. This chain joins TRBV7-2 and TRBJ2-1; 10 bases match TRBD1. J was trimmed by 7 bases and V by 7 bases; bases with no gene match: 10. The CDR3 totals 15 residues. Germline V CDR1 and CDR2: SGHTA, FQGNSA.

This clone has only one observation. The chain joins TRBV2 to TRBJ2-5; the D gene is possibly TRBD1 (5 bases). The CDR3 loop spans 12 amino acids. Trimming took 3 bases from V and 5 from J, leaving 7 bases between them. Germline CDR1 is SNHLY and CDR2 is FYNNEI. The CDR3 sequence: CASSEAGETQYF. Written as DNA, the CDR3 is TGTGCCAGCAGTGAGGCAGGGGAGACCCAGTACTTC.

V usage is TRBV12-3 or TRBV12-4 and J usage is TRBJ2-7; TRBD2 might be the D (6 bases). Deletions cut 6 bases from V and 8 bases from J, with 11 bases between. The CDR3 is made up of 11 amino acids. The chain's CDR3 is CASRGTSKQYF. The CDR3 nucleotides read TGTGCCAGCAGAGGGACTTCGAAGCAGTACTTC.

This clone was detected a few times. This rearrangement joins TRBV2 to TRBJ2-7, with D possibly TRBD1 on 7 matching bases. V shed 6 bases and J shed 9 bases, with 15 bases lying between them. The CDR3 spans 12 residues. Germline lookup yields CDR1 SNHLY and CDR2 FYNNEI. The CDR3 coding sequence is TGTGCCAGCAGGGAGGGGGCGGCGGGGCAGTACTTC. This sequence encodes CASREGAAGQYF.

The CDR3 coding sequence is TGTGCCAGCAGTGGACCTAGAAGGCTAGCGGGCCAAGAGACCCAGTACTTC. Residues: CASSGPRRLAGQETQYF. This sequence joins TRBV28 and TRBJ2-5; 8 nucleotides agree with TRBD2. V lost 5 bases, J lost 1 base, and 12 bases stayed unmatched. CDR3 length: 17 amino acids. Germline V CDR1 and CDR2: MDHEN, SYDVKM.

The chain uses TRBV6-2 or TRBV6-3 and TRBJ2-1; TRBD2 aligns across 11 bases. With 6 bases clipped from V and 7 bases from J, the junction kept 11 bases outside the gene matches. The germline V gene encodes CDR1 MNHEY and CDR2 SVGEGT. The CDR3 is made up of 16 amino acids. CDR3 DNA: TGTGCCAGCAGACCTTTTAGCGGGAGGGGCGGAAATGAGCAGTTCTTC. It specifies CASRPFSGRGGNEQFF.